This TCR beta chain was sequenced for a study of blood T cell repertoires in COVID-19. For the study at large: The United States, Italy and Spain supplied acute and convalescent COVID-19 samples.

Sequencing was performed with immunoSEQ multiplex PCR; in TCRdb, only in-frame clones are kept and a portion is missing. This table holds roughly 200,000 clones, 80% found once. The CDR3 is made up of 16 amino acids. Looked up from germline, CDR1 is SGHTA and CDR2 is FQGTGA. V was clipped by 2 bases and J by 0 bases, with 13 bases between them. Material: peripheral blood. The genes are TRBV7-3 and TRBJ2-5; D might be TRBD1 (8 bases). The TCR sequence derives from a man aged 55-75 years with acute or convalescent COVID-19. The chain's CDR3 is CASSLRTGRDQETQYF. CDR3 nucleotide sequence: TGTGCCAGCAGCTTACGGACAGGGAGGGACCAAGAGACCCAGTACTTC.